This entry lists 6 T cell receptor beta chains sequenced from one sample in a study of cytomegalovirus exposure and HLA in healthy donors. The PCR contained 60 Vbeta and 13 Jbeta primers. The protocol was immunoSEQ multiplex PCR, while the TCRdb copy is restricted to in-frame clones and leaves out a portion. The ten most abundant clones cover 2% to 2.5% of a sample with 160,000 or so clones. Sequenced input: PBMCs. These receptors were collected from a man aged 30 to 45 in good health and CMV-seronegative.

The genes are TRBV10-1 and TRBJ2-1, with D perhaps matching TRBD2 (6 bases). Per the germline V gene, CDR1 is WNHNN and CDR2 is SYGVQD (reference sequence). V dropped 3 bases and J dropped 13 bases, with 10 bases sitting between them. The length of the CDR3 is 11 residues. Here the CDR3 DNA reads TGCGCCAGCAGTGACGGGACTCGACAGTTCTTC. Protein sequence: CASSDGTRQFF.

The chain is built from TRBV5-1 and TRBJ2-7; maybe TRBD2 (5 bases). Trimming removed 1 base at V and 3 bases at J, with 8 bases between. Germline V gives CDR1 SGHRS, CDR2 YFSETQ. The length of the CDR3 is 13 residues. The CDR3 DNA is TGCGCCAGCAGCTTGTACGGGGTCTACGAGCAGTACTTC. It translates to CASSLYGVYEQYF. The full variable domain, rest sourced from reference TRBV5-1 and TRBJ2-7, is KAGVTQTPRYLIKTRGQQVTLSCSPISGHRSVSWYQQTPGQGLQFLFEYFSETQRNKGNFPGRFSGRQFSNSRSEMNVSTLELGDSALYLCASSLYGVYEQYFGPGTRLTVT.

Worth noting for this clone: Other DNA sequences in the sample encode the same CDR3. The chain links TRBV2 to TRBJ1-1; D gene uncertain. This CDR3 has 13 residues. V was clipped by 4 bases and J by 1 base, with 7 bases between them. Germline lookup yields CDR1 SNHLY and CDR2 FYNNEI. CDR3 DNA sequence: TGTGCCAGCAGTGCCGCCGGGAACACTGAAGCTTTCTTT. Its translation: CASSAAGNTEAFF.

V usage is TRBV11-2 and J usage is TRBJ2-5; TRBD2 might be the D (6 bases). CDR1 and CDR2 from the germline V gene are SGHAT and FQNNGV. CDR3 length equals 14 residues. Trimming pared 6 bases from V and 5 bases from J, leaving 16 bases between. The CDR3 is CASRWRGRGETQYF. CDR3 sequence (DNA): TGTGCCAGCAGATGGAGGGGACGAGGGGAGACCCAGTACTTC.

The CDR3 region has the DNA TGTGCCAGCAGTCCTCCGACTAGCGGGAGTCCCCATGAGCAGTTCTTC. Amino acids: CASSPPTSGSPHEQFF. This chain joins TRBV2 and TRBJ2-1, with 12 bases matching TRBD2. Germline CDR1 and CDR2: SNHLY and FYNNEI. This CDR3 has 16 amino acids. V lost 5 bases to trimming and J lost 8 bases; unmatched junction nucleotides: 10.

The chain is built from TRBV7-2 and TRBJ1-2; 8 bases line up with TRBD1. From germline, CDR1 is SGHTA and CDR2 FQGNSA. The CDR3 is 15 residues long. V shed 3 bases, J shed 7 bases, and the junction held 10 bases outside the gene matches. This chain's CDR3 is CASSFQGALGGGYTF. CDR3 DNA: TGTGCCAGCAGCTTCCAGGGGGCCCTGGGAGGTGGCTACACCTTC.